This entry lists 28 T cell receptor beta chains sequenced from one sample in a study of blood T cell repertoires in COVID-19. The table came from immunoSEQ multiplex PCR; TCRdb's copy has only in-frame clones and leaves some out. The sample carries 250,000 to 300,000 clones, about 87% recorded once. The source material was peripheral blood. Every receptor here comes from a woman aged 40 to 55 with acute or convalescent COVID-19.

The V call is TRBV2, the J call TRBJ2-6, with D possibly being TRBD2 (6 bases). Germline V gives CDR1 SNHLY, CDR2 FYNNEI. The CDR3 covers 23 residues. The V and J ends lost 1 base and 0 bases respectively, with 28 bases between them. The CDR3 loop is CASSEEGGSKQDLGFSGANVLTF. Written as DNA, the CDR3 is TGTGCCAGCAGTGAAGAGGGAGGATCGAAACAGGATCTAGGGTTCTCTGGGGCCAACGTCCTGACTTTC. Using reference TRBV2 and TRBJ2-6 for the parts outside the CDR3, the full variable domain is EPEVTQTPSHQVTQMGQEVILRCVPISNHLYFYWYRQILGQKVEFLVSFYNNEISEKSEIFDDQFSVERPDGSNFTLKIRSTKLEDSAMYFCASSEEGGSKQDLGFSGANVLTFGAGSRLTVL.

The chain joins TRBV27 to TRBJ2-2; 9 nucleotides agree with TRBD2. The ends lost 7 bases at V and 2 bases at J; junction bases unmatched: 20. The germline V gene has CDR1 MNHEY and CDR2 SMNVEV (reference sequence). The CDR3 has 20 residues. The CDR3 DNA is TGTGCCAGCACCTCGATCCCCCTTAGCGGGGGCCCATTAAACACCGGGGAGCTGTTTTTT. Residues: CASTSIPLSGGPLNTGELFF.

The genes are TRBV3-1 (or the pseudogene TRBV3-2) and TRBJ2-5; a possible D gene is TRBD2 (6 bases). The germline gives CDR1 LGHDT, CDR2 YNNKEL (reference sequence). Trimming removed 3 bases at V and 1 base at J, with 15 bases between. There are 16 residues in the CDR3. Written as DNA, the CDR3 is TGTGCCAGCAGCCATGCGGGACTGGGGATCCAAGAGACCCAGTACTTC. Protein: CASSHAGLGIQETQYF.

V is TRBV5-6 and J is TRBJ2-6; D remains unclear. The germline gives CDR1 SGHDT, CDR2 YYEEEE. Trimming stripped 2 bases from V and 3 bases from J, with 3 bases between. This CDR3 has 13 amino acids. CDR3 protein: CASSFSGANVLTF. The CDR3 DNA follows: TGTGCCAGCAGCTTTAGTGGGGCCAACGTCCTGACTTTC.

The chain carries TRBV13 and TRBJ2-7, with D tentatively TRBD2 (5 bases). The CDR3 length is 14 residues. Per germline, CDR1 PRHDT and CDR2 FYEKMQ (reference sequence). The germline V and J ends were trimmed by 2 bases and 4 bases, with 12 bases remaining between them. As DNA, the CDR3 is TGTGCCAGCAGCTTATCTTCTCGGAGGTACGAGCAGTACGTC. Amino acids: CASSLSSRRYEQYV.

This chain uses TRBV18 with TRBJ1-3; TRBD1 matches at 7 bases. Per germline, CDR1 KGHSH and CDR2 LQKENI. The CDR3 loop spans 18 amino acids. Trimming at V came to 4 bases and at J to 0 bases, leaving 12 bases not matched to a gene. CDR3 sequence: CASSRDIQTGASGNTIYF. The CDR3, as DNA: TGTGCCAGCTCACGTGATATCCAAACAGGGGCCTCTGGAAACACCATATATTTT. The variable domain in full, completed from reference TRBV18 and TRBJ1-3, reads NAGVMQNPRHLVRRRGQEARLRCSPMKGHSHVYWYRQLPEEGLKFMVYLQKENIIDESGMPKERFSAEFPKEGPSILRIQQVVRGDSAAYFCASSRDIQTGASGNTIYFGEGSWLTVV.

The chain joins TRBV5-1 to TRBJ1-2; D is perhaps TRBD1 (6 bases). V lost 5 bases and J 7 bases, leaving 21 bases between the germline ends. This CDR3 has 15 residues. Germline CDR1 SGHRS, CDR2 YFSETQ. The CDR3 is CASRDLGRGWSGYTF. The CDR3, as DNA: TGCGCCAGCAGAGATCTTGGCAGGGGTTGGAGTGGCTACACCTTC.

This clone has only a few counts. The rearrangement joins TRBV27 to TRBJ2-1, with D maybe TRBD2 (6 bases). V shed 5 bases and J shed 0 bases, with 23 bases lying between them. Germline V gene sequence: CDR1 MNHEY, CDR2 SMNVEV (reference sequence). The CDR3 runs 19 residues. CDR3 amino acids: CASSPPRGLGLSSYNEQFF. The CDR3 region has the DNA TGTGCCAGCAGTCCACCCCGGGGACTGGGACTGAGCTCCTACAATGAGCAGTTCTTC.

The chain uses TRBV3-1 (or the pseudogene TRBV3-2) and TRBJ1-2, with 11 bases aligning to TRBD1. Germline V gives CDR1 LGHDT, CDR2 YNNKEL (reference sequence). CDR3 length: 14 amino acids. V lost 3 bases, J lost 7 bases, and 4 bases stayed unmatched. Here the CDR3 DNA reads TGTGCCAGCAGCCAGTCGGACAGGGGGCCTGGCTACACCTTC. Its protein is CASSQSDRGPGYTF.

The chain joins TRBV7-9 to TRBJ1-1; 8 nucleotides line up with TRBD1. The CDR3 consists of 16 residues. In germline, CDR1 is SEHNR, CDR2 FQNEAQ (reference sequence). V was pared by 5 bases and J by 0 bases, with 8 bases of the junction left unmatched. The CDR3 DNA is TGTGCCAGCAGCCCCGGACAGGGTGGGGTGAACACTGAAGCTTTCTTT. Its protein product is CASSPGQGGVNTEAFF.

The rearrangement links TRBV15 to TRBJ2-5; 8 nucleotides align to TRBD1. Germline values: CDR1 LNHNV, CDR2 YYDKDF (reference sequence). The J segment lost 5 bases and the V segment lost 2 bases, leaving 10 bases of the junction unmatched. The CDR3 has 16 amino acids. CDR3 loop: CATSRRDRRMLETQYF. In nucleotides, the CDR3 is TGTGCCACCAGCAGAAGGGACAGGAGGATGCTGGAGACCCAGTACTTC.

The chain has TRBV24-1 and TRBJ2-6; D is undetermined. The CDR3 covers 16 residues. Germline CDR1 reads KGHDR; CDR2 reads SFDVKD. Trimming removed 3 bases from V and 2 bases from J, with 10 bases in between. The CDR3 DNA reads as TGTGCCACCAGTGATCCGACGGGTCCTGGGGCCAACGTCCTGACTTTC. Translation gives CATSDPTGPGANVLTF.

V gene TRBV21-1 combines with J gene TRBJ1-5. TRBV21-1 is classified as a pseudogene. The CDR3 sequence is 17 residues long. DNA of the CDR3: TGTGCCAGCAGCCCCAGGTCCCACCCGGAGGGCAATCAGCCCCAGCATTTT. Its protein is CASSPRSHPEGNQPQHF.

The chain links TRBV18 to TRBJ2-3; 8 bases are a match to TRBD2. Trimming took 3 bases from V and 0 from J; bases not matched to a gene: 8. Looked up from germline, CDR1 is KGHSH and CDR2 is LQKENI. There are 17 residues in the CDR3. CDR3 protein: CASSPPRGGLSTDTQYF. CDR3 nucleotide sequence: TGTGCCAGCTCACCGCCTCGGGGGGGCCTTAGCACAGATACGCAGTATTTT.

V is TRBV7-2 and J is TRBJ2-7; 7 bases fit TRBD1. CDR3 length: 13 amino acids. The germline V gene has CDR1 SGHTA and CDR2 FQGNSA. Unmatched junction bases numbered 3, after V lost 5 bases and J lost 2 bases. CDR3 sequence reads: CASSGGQTYEQYV. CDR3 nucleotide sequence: TGTGCCAGCAGCGGGGGACAGACCTACGAGCAGTACGTC.

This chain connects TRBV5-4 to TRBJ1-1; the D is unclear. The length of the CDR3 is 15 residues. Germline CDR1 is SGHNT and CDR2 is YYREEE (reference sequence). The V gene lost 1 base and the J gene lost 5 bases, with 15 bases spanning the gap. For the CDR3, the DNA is TGTGCCAGCAGCTTGATCGGGGTTGGGGAAACTGAAGCTTTCTTT. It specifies CASSLIGVGETEAFF.

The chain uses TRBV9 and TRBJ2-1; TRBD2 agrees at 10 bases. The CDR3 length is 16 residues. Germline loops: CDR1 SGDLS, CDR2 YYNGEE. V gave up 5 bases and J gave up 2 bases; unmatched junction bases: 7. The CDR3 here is CASRSGSGGAYNEQFF. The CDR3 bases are TGTGCCAGCAGGTCCGGGAGCGGGGGGGCCTACAATGAGCAGTTCTTC.

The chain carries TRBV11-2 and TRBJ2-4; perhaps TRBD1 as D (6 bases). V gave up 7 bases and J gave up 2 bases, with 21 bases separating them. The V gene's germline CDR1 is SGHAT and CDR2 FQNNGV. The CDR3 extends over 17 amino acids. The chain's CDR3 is CASTRTGSLSSKNIQYF. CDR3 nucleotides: TGTGCCAGCACCCGAACAGGGTCCCTCTCGTCCAAAAACATTCAGTACTTC.

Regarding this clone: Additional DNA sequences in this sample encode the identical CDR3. CDR3: CACNRGGSNQPQHF. CDR3 DNA: TGTGCCTGTAATAGAGGGGGTAGCAATCAGCCCCAGCATTTT. The rearrangement links TRBV30 to TRBJ1-5, with a possible D match to TRBD1 (6 bases). V lost 6 bases, J lost 0 bases, and 12 bases lay in between. The CDR3 is 14 residues long. Germline V lookup: CDR1 GTSNPN, CDR2 SVGIG (reference sequence).

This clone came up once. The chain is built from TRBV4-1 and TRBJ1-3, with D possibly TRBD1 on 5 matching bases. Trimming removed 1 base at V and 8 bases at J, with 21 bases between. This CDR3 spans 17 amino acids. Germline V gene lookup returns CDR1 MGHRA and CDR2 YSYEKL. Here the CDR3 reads CASSQVGRGRSRDTIYF. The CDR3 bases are TGCGCCAGCAGCCAAGTCGGGAGGGGACGGTCCCGGGACACCATATATTTT.

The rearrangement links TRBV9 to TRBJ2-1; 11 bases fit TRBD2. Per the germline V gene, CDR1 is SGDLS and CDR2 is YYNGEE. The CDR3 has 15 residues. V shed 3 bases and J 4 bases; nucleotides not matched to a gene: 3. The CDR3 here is CASSARLAGYNEQFF. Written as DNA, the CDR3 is TGTGCCAGCAGCGCGAGACTAGCGGGATACAATGAGCAGTTCTTC.

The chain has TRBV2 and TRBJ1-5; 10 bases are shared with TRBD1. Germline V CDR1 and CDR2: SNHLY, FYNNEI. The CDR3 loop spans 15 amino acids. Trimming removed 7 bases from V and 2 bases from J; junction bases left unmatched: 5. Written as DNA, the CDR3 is TGTGCCAGCATGGGACAGGGGTTTGGCAATCAGCCCCAGCATTTT. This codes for CASMGQGFGNQPQHF.

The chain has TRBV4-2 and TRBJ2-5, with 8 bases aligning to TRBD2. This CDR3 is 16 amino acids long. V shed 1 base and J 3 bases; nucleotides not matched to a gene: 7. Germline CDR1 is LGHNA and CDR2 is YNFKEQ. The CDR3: CASSQVGTRGEETQYF. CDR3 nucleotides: TGTGCCAGCAGCCAAGTAGGGACTAGGGGTGAAGAGACCCAGTACTTC.

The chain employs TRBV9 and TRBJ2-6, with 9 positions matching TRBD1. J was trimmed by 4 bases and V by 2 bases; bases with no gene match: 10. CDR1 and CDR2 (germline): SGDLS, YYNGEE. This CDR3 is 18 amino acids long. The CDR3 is CASSVNLQGAAGANVLTF. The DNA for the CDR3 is TGTGCCAGCAGCGTTAATCTACAGGGGGCAGCAGGGGCCAACGTCCTGACTTTC.

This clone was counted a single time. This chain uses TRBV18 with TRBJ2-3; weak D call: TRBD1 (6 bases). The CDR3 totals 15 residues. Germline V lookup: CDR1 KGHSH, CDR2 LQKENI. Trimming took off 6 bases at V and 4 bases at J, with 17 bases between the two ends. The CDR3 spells CASSPGQPRADTQYF. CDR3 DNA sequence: TGTGCCAGCTCCCCGGGACAACCGAGAGCAGATACGCAGTATTTT.

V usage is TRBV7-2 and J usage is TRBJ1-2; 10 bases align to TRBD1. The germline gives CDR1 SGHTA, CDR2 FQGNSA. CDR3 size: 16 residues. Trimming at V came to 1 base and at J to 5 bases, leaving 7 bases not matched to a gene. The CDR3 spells CASSLGGTGVRYGYTF. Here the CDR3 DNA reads TGTGCCAGCAGCTTAGGGGGGACAGGGGTACGGTATGGCTACACCTTC.

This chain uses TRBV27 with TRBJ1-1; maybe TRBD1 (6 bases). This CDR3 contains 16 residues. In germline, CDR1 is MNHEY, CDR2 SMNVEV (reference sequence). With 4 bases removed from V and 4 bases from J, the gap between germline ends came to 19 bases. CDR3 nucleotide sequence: TGTGCCAGCAGTTATAGCGGGGGCGCGAAGGGCACTGAAGCTTTCTTT. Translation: CASSYSGGAKGTEAFF.

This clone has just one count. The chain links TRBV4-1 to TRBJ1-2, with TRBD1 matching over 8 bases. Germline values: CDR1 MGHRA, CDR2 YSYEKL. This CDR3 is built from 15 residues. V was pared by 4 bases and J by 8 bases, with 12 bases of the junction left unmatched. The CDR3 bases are TGCGCCAGCAGCCGTCGACAGGGGAATTTCTTCGGCTACACCTTC. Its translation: CASSRRQGNFFGYTF.